What follows is one T cell receptor beta chain and its context. Its matching antigen is unknown. The sample is drawn from a study of T cells in Graves' hyperthyroidism and ophthalmopathy. Study results and caveats: Blood also showed most of the thyroid clonotypes that were expanded above 0.001.

Using RNA transcripts as the source, TCR beta CDR3 regions were amplified. In the first-round RT-PCR of the TCR CDR3, the HTBI primer set was used. TCRdb used MiXCR to reprocess the multiplex PCR reads, holding one entry per CDR3 protein. The sample carries 500,000 to 600,000 distinct CDR3 sequences, about half recorded once. Hyperthyroidism was newly diagnosed in patients aged 18 to 65 (duration under 2 months). Orbital computed tomography, thyroid ultrasound, serum thyroxine and TRAb, and clinical symptoms together informed the diagnoses. This CDR3 has 12 amino acids. V dropped 2 bases and J dropped 7 bases, with 7 bases sitting between them. CDR1 SGHRS and CDR2 YFSETQ come from the germline V gene.

The J gene is TRBJ1-3, the V gene TRBV5-1; D is uncertain. The sequence was obtained from a woman between 18 and 30 years old with Graves' hyperthyroidism. The sample was peripheral blood or thyroid tissue (not recorded which). This CDR3 is CASSFIGNTIYF. The CDR3, as DNA: TGCGCCAGCAGCTTTATCGGGAACACCATATATTTT.